This T cell receptor (beta chain) appears in the sequencing data of a study of blood T cell repertoires in COVID-19. Study summary: Sample material is recorded as cDNA or gDNA derived from T cells, B-cell-depleted T cells, or PBMCs.

CDR1 is SGHVS, CDR2 FQNEAQ, per germline. The CDR3 covers 15 residues. As concerns this clone: Germline is not matched at one junction end, which may reflect a read error.

What the recovered Cohort 3 donors had was two negative PCRs, clearance, or symptom resolution. Sequencing used immunoSEQ multiplex PCR; TCRdb keeps in-frame clones, though not all of them. The sample records more than 150,000 clones, roughly 83% being singletons. The source of this sequence is a woman aged 55-75 years who had recovered from COVID-19. The chain couples TRBV7-8 to TRBJ2-1; 12 bases agree with TRBD2. The specimen was PBMCs or T cells enriched from blood (not recorded which). CDR3 residues: CASSLTSGRYNEQFF. CDR3 nucleotide sequence: TGTGCCAGCAGCTTAACTAGCGGGAGGTACAACGAGCAGTTCTTC. The full variable domain, rest sourced from reference TRBV7-8 and TRBJ2-1, is GAGVSQSPRYKVAKRGQDVALRCDPISGHVSLFWYQQALGQGPEFLTYFQNEAQLDKSGLPSDRFFAERPEGSVSTLKIQRTQQEDSAVYLCASSLTSGRYNEQFFGPGTRLTVL.